This is a list of T cell receptor beta chains from one sample in a study of blood T cell repertoires in COVID-19. Profiled with immunoSEQ multiplex PCR; TCRdb holds only in-frame clones, not every one. The sample lists 500,000 or so clones; approximately 86% were seen once. The source material was PBMCs or T cells enriched from blood (not recorded which). The receptors were sampled from a woman under 30 who had recovered from COVID-19. Both conserved end residues are part of each CDR3. The D gene is left open where the match is weak. Some rows have no size entry. The others give once, few or many, or a class for an expanded clone.

J | size | D | V | CDR3 | DNA
TRBJ2-7 | NA | NA | TRBV5-1 | CASSLAVYYEQYF | TGCGCCAGCAGCTTGGCCGTTTACTACGAGCAGTACTTC
TRBJ2-7 | NA | NA | TRBV7-2 | CASSVTRSAYEQYF | TGTGCCAGCAGCGTAACTAGAAGCGCCTACGAGCAGTACTTC
TRBJ1-6 | NA | NA | TRBV13 | CASSLGTEYNSPLHF | TGTGCCAGCAGCTTAGGGACAGAATATAATTCACCCCTCCACTTT
TRBJ1-2 | NA | NA | TRBV5-6 | CASSLAVLGVGYTF | TGTGCCAGCAGCTTGGCGGTTTTAGGGGTTGGCTACACCTTC
TRBJ2-3 | NA | NA | TRBV6-5 | CASSPDTSSTDTQYF | TGTGCCAGCAGTCCCGATACTAGCAGCACAGATACGCAGTATTTT
TRBJ1-1 | NA | NA | TRBV27 | CASRVGGPYTEAFF | TGTGCCAGCAGGGTTGGCGGTCCTTACACTGAAGCTTTCTTT
TRBJ1-1 | NA | NA | TRBV7-9 | CASSLLLTGLNTEAFF | TGTGCCAGCAGCCTCCTTCTGACAGGCCTGAACACTGAAGCTTTCTTT
TRBJ1-1 | NA | TRBD1 | TRBV7-9 | CASSSQGADAEAFF | TGTGCCAGCAGCTCCCAGGGGGCTGATGCTGAAGCTTTCTTT
TRBJ1-5 | NA | TRBD1 | TRBV12-5 | CASGFAPGQGDQPQHF | TGTGCTAGTGGTTTCGCTCCGGGACAGGGAGATCAGCCCCAGCATTTT
TRBJ2-3 | NA | NA | TRBV6-5 | CASSYSSLRGTDTQYF | TGTGCCAGCAGTTACTCGTCCTTGCGGGGCACAGATACGCAGTATTTT
TRBJ1-5 | NA | TRBD1 | TRBV5-1 | CASSLGGQGGQPQHF | TGCGCCAGCAGCTTGGGGGGACAGGGAGGCCAGCCCCAGCATTTT
TRBJ1-4 | once | TRBD1 | TRBV2 | CASTDGRTGGEKLFF | TGTGCCAGCACCGACGGTAGGACAGGGGGTGAAAAACTGTTTTTT
TRBJ2-6 | NA | NA | TRBV5-1 | CASSPRDSLSGANVLTF | TGCGCCAGCAGCCCGCGGGACAGCCTCTCTGGGGCCAACGTCCTGACTTTC
TRBJ1-6 | NA | TRBD1 | TRBV4-1 | CASSLGTGEESPLHF | TGCGCCAGCAGCCTAGGGACAGGGGAGGAATCACCCCTCCACTTT
TRBJ2-7 | NA | TRBD2 | TRBV2 | CASSVGGDYEQYF | TGTGCCAGCAGTGTGGGGGGGGACTACGAGCAGTACTTC
TRBJ2-1 | NA | TRBD1 | TRBV6-5 | CASSYSGTGGNEQFF | TGTGCCAGCAGTTACTCTGGGACAGGGGGAAATGAGCAGTTCTTC
TRBJ1-2 | NA | NA | TRBV30 | CAWSPGQYGYTF | TGTGCCTGGAGCCCCGGACAGTATGGCTACACCTTC
TRBJ1-4 | NA | NA | TRBV7-6 | CASSLRSSDSNEKLFF | TGTGCCAGCAGCTTACGGAGCTCGGACTCTAATGAAAAACTGTTTTTT
TRBJ2-1 | NA | TRBD2 | TRBV7-3 | CASSFTGTSMNEQFF | TGTGCCAGCAGCTTCACCGGGACTAGCATGAATGAGCAGTTCTTC
TRBJ2-1 | NA | TRBD1 | TRBV7-2 | CASSVLGQSYNEQFF | TGTGCCAGCAGTGTTTTGGGACAGAGCTACAATGAGCAGTTCTTC
TRBJ1-2 | NA | NA | TRBV6-6 | CASSWATDGYTF | TGTGCCAGCAGTTGGGCGACGGATGGCTACACCTTC
TRBJ1-6 | NA | NA | TRBV6-6 | CASSSRSLHF | TGTGCCAGCAGTTCCCGGTCCCTCCACTTT
TRBJ1-1 | few | TRBD1 | TRBV11-2 | CASSHQGASEAFF | TGTGCCAGCAGCCACCAGGGGGCTTCTGAAGCTTTCTTT
TRBJ2-2 | NA | TRBD1 | TRBV27 | CASSSRTGLNTGELFF | TGTGCCAGCAGTTCTCGGACAGGCTTGAACACCGGGGAGCTGTTTTTT
TRBJ1-1 | NA | NA | TRBV2 | CASSDGQGSTTEAFF | TGTGCCAGCAGTGATGGGCAGGGGTCGACCACTGAAGCTTTCTTT
TRBJ2-3 | NA | TRBD2 | TRBV27 | CASSPGTSGTGAQYF | TGTGCCAGCAGTCCCGGGACTAGCGGAACCGGGGCGCAGTATTTT
TRBJ1-1 | NA | NA | TRBV20-1 | CSVRGSTEAFF | TGCAGTGTTAGGGGGAGCACTGAAGCTTTCTTT